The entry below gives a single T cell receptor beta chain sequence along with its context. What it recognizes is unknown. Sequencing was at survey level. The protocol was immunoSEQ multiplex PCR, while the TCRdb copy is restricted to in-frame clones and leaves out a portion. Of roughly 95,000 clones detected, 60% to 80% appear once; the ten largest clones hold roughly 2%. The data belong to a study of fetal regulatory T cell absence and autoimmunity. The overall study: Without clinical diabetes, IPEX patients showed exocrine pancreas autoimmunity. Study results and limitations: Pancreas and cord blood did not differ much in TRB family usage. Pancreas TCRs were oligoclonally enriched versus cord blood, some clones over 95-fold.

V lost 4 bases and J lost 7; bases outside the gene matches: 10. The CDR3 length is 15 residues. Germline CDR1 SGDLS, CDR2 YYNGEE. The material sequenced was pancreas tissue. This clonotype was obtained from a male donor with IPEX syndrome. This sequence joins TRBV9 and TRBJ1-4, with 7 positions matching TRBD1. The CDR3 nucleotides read TGTGCCAGCAGCCCGGGTGGGTCAGGGGGTGAAAAACTGTTTTTT. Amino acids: CASSPGGSGGEKLFF.